Here is one TCR beta chain with its context. This clonotype was counted many times. Its binding antigen is unknown. Per-base quality was not reported, and no clone a single base away is much larger than it. This sample is drawn from a study of T cells in Graves' hyperthyroidism and ophthalmopathy (dated by TCRdb to the late 2010s). Background for the entire study: Peripheral blood was collected at initial diagnosis, before any treatment. After sampling, hyperthyroidism patients received methimazole starting at 30 mg daily, and ophthalmopathy patients received high-dose intravenous methylprednisolone. In six Graves' hyperthyroidism patients, the study also compared T-cell repertoires from thyroid tissue with T-cell repertoires from blood. For training and testing, the 100 or so patients in the discovery cohort were randomly divided in a 7:3 ratio. An independent validation cohort of fewer than 20 hyperthyroidism patients and roughly 16 patients who later progressed to ophthalmopathy tested prospective prediction of ophthalmopathy. TCR Vbeta CDR3 sequencing of around 130 peripheral blood samples (roughly 43 ophthalmopathy, 75 to 85 hyperthyroidism and about 17 progressor patients) is reported in the paper. A discovery cohort of about 96 patients, about 44 with Graves' ophthalmopathy and over 55 with stable Graves' hyperthyroidism, was used to find distinguishing TCR V-J signatures.

TCR beta CDR3 regions were amplified from RNA transcripts. The first round of RT-PCR for the TCR CDR3 was performed with the HTBI primer set and the Qiagen OneStep RT-PCR kit. A second multiplex PCR round built the libraries, followed by size selection and purification. Libraries were sequenced paired-end with 100 bp reads on an Illumina HiSeq2000. The study's processing was this. SOAPnuke was used to process the raw data, with reads discarded if the reads contained adapters or uncalled bases, had a mean Phred below 15, or lacked an exact constant-primer or identifier match. COPE v1.2.5 was used to merge the high-quality paired reads, and each unique nucleotide sequence was defined as a clonotype. MiTCR v1.1 was used to align clonotypes to the IMGT TRBV, TRBD and TRBJ reference segments. Only V-J combinations with frequency above 0.0001, covering 99% to 99.2% of repertoires, were analysed. The TCS score was defined as the ratio of F50 (clonal expansion) to E x V (chaos), calculated using BLOSUM62-based TCRdist between CDR3 peptides within each V-J. Welch's t-statistics and random forest reduced approximately 520 V-J features to 10 to 15, which were used in a naive Bayes classifier (R e1071). The Morisita-Horn index was used to measure how similar the thyroid and blood repertoires were. TCRdb applied fastp at Q25 and MiXCR to the public reads, then kept only in-frame beta chains. Merged by CDR3 protein, the rows form single entries marked with the most common genes and DNA. In this record, the V and J calls reflect TCRdb's handling and not the investigators' own analysis. The sample table records hundreds of thousands of distinct CDR3 sequences; roughly 37% of these occur just once. The ten most abundant clones make up around 9.3% of the sample.

Graves' hyperthyroidism was defined as stable when no progression to ophthalmopathy occurred over 18 months of follow-up. Hyperthyroidism patients were aged 18 to 65 years and newly diagnosed, with disease duration of less than 2 months. Any patient with an uncontrolled infection, another autoimmune disease, pregnancy or lactation was excluded. Diagnoses relied on clinical symptoms, serum thyroxine and TRAb, thyroid ultrasound and orbital computed tomography. PBMCs were separated from approximately 9.9 ml of fresh peripheral blood using Ficoll-Paque density gradient centrifugation. Trizol reagent was used to extract total RNA, and RNA quality was then checked on an Agilent 2100 Bioanalyzer. From cysteine to phenylalanine, the CDR3 is 14 amino acids long. The kept DNA is CDR3 alone, 42 bases in frame from the first base. The V end loses 4 bases and the J end loses 0 bases, and a stretch of 10 bases separates them. CDR1 is given as SEHNR and CDR2 as FQNEAQ, both from the germline V gene (reference sequence).

Broad study findings and their caveats: A model built on a 13 V-J signature distinguished ophthalmopathy from stable hyperthyroidism, reaching roughly 88% sensitivity and around 81% specificity in cross-validation and 80%/75% in testing. In validation, the model predicted progression to ophthalmopathy a median of 6.5 months before onset, with roughly 70% sensitivity and roughly 72% specificity. Sample size was not statistically predetermined, and investigators were not blinded to group allocation. Most expanded thyroid clonotypes (frequency above 0.001) were also detected in blood, a finding suggesting that blood repertoires may reflect thyroid immune responses.

Sequencing input: blood. This clonotype originated in a man in his late teens or twenties with Graves' hyperthyroidism. The V and J genes are TRBV7-9 and TRBJ2-7; possibly the D gene is TRBD1, per 6 matching bases. The DNA sequence is as follows: TGTGCCAGCAGCTCAAACAGGGTCTCCTACGAGCAGTACTTC. This is translated as CASSSNRVSYEQYF.